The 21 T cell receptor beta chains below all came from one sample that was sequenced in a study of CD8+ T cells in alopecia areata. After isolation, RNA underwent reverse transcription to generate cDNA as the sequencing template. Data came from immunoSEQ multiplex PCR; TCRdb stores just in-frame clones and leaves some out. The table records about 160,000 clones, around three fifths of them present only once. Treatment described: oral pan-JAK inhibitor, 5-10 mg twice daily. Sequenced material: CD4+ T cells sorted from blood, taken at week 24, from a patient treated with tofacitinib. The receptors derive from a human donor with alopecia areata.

In nucleotides, the CDR3 is TGCAGCGTAGGGACTAGCGGGGGCACAGATACGCAGTATTTT. Translation: CSVGTSGGTDTQYF. The chain uses TRBV29-1 and TRBJ2-3, with 13 bases fitting TRBD2. J gave up 1 base and V 6 bases, and 1 base lay outside the gene matches. Per germline, CDR1 SQVTM and CDR2 ANQGSEA. The CDR3 length is 14 residues.

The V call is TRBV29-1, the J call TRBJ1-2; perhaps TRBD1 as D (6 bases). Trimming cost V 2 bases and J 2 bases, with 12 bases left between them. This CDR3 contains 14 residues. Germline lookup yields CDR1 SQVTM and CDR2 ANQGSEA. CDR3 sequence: CSVETTGWNYGYTF. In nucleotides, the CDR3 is TGCAGCGTTGAAACTACAGGGTGGAACTATGGCTACACCTTC.

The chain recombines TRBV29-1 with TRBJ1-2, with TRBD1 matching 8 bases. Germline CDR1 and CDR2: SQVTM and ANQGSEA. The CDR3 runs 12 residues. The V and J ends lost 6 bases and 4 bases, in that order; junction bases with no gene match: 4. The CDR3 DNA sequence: TGCAGCGTCTCACAGGGGGGCTATGGCTACACCTTC. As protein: CSVSQGGYGYTF.

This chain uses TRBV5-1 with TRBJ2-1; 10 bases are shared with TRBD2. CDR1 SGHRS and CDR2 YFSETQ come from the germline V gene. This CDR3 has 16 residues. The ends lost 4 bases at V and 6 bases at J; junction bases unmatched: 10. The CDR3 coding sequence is TGCGCCAGCAGCGGACTTCTAGCGGGGGCCGGCAATGAGCAGTTCTTC. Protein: CASSGLLAGAGNEQFF.

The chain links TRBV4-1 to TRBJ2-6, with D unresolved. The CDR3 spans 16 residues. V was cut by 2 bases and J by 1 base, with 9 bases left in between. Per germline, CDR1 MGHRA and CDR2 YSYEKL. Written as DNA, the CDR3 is TGCGCCAGCAGCCAACCAACAAAGTCTGGGGCCAACGTCCTGACTTTC. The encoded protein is CASSQPTKSGANVLTF.

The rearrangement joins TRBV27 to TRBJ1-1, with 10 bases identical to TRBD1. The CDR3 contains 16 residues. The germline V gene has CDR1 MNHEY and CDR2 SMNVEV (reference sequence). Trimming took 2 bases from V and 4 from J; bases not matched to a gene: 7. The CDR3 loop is CASSLLTGGGITEAFF. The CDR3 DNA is TGTGCCAGCAGTTTACTGACAGGGGGCGGTATCACTGAAGCTTTCTTT.

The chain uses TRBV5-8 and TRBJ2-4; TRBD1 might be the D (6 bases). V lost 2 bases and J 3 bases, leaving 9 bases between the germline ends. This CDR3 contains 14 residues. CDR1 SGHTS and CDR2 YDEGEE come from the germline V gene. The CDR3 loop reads CASSFSQGKNIQYF. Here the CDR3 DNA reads TGTGCCAGCAGCTTTTCACAGGGCAAAAACATTCAGTACTTC.

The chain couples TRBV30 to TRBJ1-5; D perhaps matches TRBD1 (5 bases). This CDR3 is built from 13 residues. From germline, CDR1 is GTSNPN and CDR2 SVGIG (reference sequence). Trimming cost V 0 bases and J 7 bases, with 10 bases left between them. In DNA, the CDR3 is TGTGCCTGGAGTGTGGGGGAACGGCAGCCCCAGCATTTT. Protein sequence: CAWSVGERQPQHF.

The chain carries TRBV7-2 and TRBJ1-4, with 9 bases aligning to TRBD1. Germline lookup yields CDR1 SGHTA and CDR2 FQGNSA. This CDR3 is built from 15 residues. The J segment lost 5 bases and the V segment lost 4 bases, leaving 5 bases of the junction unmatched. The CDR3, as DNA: TGTGCCAGCAGCTATGGGGACAGGGCCAATGAAAAACTGTTTTTT. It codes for CASSYGDRANEKLFF.

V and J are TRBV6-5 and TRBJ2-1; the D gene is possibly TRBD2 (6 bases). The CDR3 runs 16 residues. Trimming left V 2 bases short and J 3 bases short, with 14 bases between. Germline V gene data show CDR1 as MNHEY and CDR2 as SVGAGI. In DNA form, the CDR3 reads TGTGCCAGCAGTTACGCGAGACTAGGGATCTACAATGAGCAGTTCTTC. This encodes CASSYARLGIYNEQFF.

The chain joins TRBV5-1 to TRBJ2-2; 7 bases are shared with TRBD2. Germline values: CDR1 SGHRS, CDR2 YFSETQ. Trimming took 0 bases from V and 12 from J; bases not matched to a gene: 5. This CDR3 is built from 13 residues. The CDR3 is CASSLARGWQLFF. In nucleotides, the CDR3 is TGCGCCAGCAGCTTGGCGCGGGGGTGGCAGCTGTTTTTT. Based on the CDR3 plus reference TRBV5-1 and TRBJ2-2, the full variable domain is KAGVTQTPRYLIKTRGQQVTLSCSPISGHRSVSWYQQTPGQGLQFLFEYFSETQRNKGNFPGRFSGRQFSNSRSEMNVSTLELGDSALYLCASSLARGWQLFFGEGSRLTVL.

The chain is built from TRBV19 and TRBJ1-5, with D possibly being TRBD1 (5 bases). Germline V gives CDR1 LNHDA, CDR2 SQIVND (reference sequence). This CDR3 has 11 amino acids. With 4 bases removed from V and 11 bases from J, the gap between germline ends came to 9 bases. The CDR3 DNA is TGTGCCAGTAGTACGGGGCAGGCCCAGCATTTT. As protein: CASSTGQAQHF.

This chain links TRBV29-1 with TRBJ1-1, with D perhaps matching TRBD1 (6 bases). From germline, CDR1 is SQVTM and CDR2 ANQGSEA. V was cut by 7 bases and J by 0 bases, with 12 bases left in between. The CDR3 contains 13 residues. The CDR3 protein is CSAKGVMNTEAFF. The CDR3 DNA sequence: TGCAGCGCAAAGGGGGTTATGAACACTGAAGCTTTCTTT.

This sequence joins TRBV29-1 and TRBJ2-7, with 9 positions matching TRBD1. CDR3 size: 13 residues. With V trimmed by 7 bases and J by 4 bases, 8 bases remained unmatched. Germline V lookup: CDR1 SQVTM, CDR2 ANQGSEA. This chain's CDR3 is CSAQTGGGYEQYF. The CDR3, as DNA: TGCAGCGCCCAAACAGGGGGCGGTTACGAGCAGTACTTC.

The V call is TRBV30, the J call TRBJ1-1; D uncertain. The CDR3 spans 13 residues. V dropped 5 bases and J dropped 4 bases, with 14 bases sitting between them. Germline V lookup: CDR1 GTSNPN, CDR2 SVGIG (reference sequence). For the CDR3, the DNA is TGTGCCTGGGGATCTGCCTTACCCACTGAAGCTTTCTTT. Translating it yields CAWGSALPTEAFF.

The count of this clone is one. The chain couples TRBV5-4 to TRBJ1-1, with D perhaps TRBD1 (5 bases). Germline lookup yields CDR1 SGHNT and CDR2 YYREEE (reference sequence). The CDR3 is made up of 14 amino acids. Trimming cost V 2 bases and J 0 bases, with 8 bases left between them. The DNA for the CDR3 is TGTGCCAGCAGCTTTGCAGGGATGAACACTGAAGCTTTCTTT. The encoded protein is CASSFAGMNTEAFF.

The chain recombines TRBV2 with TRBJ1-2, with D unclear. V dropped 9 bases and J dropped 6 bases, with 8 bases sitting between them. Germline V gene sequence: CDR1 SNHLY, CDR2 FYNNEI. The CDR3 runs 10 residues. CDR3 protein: CAREANGYTF. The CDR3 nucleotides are TGTGCCAGAGAAGCAAATGGCTACACCTTC.

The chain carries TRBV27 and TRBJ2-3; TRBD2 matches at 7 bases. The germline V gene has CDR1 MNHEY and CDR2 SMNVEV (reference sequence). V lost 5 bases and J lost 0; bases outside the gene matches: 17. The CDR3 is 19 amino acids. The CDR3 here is CASSPPPGRGTRSTDTQYF. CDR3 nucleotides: TGTGCCAGCAGTCCCCCCCCCGGGCGGGGGACCCGAAGCACAGATACGCAGTATTTT.

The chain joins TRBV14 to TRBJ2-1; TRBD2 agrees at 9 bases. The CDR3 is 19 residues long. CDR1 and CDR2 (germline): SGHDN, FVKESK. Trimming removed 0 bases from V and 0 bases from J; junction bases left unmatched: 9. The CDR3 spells CASSQDFGSGGGSYNEQFF. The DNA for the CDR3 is TGTGCCAGCAGCCAAGATTTCGGTAGCGGGGGAGGCTCCTACAATGAGCAGTTCTTC. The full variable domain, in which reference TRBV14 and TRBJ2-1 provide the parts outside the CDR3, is EAGVTQFPSHSVIEKGQTVTLRCDPISGHDNLYWYRRVMGKEIKFLLHFVKESKQDESGMPNNRFLAERTGGTYSTLKVQPAELEDSGVYFCASSQDFGSGGGSYNEQFFGPGTRLTVL.

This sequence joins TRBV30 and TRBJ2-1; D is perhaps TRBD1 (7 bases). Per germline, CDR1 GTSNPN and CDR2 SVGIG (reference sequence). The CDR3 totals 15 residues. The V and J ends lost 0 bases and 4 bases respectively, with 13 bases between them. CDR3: CAWSVRRGPYNEQFF. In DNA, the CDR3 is TGTGCCTGGAGTGTAAGGAGGGGGCCGTACAATGAGCAGTTCTTC.

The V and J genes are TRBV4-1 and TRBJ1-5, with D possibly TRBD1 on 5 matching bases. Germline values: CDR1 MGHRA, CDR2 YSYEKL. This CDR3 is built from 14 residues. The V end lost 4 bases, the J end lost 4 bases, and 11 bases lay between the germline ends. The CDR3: CASSLRGENQPQHF. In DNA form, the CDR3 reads TGCGCCAGCAGCCTCCGAGGGGAAAATCAGCCCCAGCATTTT.